A single T cell receptor beta chain is shown here with its context. Other DNA sequences from this sample encode an identical CDR3 as well. Some clones are missing from TCRdb's copy, which holds only in-frame ones; the method was immunoSEQ multiplex PCR. The top ten clones hold 1% to 1.5% of a sample with approximately 400,000 clones, around 87% of them seen once. This record comes from a study of blood T cell repertoires in COVID-19. V was shortened by 4 bases and J by 4 bases, with 10 bases between the two germline ends. The germline V gene encodes CDR1 MGHDK and CDR2 SYGVNS. The CDR3 totals 13 residues.

The rearrangement uses TRBV25-1 and TRBJ1-2; D might be TRBD1 (6 bases). The receptor was isolated from a man aged 25 to 40 who had recovered from COVID-19. Sequencing used PBMCs or T cells enriched from blood (not recorded which). CDR3 coding DNA: TGTGCCAGCAGTGCGACAGGTAGCTATGGCTACACCTTC. It specifies CASSATGSYGYTF.